This T cell receptor (beta chain) was recorded in a study of neoadjuvant anti-PD-1 for oral cavity cancer. Clones were sequenced by immunoSEQ multiplex PCR, and TCRdb holds only the in-frame ones, with some missing. The sample consists of fewer than 20,000 clones, approximately 70% of them appearing once. V was trimmed by 3 bases and J by 2 bases, leaving 8 bases between them. The CDR3 sequence is 14 residues long. The germline V gene encodes CDR1 SEHNR and CDR2 FQNEAQ (reference sequence). Comments on this clone: Its antigen remains unidentified.

Regarding the study as a whole: TCR analyses covered only a few patients per response group.

The source material was PBMCs, sampled before nivolumab (anti-PD-1) treatment. The clonotype originates from a person aged 35 to 85 with oral cavity squamous cell carcinoma. The chain combines TRBV7-9 with TRBJ1-5; possible D gene TRBD1, 6 bases. The CDR3 nucleotides are TGTGCCAGCAGCTTGGGGGGCCGCAATCAGCCCCAGCATTTT. The encoded protein is CASSLGGRNQPQHF. The full variable domain, in which reference TRBV7-9 and TRBJ1-5 provide the parts outside the CDR3, is DTGVSQNPRHKITKRGQNVTFRCDPISEHNRLYWYRQTLGQGPEFLTYFQNEAQLEKSRLLSDRFSAERPKGSFSTLEIQRTEQGDSAMYLCASSLGGRNQPQHFGDGTRLSIL.